These T cell receptor beta chains were read from a single sample in a study of T cell changes during pregnancy in multiple sclerosis. TCRdb keeps only in-frame clones here, not all; method: immunoSEQ multiplex PCR. Altogether about 45,000 clones are present, approximately 90% being singletons, with the ten largest covering roughly 1.5%. The sequencing sample was made of PBMCs (not recorded whether the cells were cultured). The receptors were gathered from a female donor with multiple sclerosis, enrolled in a pregnancy study. CDR3s include the opening cysteine and the closing phenylalanine or tryptophan. The order of the fields is V gene, clone size, J gene, D gene, CDR3 protein, CDR3 DNA. The D gene is left open where the match is weak. The size field is filled for only some rows; it gives once, few, many or a size class.

v_gene: TRBV5-1; abundance: NA; j_gene: TRBJ2-4; d_gene: TRBD2; CDR3aa: CASSLSGSGRATDIQYF; CDR3nt: TGCGCCAGCAGCTTGTCGGGTAGCGGGAGGGCCACGGACATTCAGTACTTC
v_gene: TRBV19; abundance: NA; j_gene: TRBJ1-1; d_gene: NA; CDR3aa: CASSWRTENTEAFF; CDR3nt: TGTGCCAGTAGTTGGAGAACTGAAAACACTGAAGCTTTCTTT
v_gene: TRBV5-1; abundance: NA; j_gene: TRBJ2-5; d_gene: NA; CDR3aa: CASSLARDSQETQYF; CDR3nt: TGCGCCAGCAGCTTGGCCAGGGACTCCCAAGAGACCCAGTACTTC
v_gene: TRBV5-1; abundance: few; j_gene: TRBJ2-7; d_gene: NA; CDR3aa: CASSYGHEQYF; CDR3nt: TGCGCCAGCAGCTACGGACACGAGCAGTACTTC
v_gene: TRBV2; abundance: once; j_gene: TRBJ2-2; d_gene: NA; CDR3aa: CASSEVGAPTGELFF; CDR3nt: TGTGCCAGCAGTGAAGTCGGGGCACCTACCGGGGAGCTGTTTTTT
v_gene: TRBV7-2; abundance: NA; j_gene: TRBJ1-1; d_gene: NA; CDR3aa: CASSPSGRGAFF; CDR3nt: TGTGCCAGCAGCCCCTCAGGAAGGGGAGCTTTCTTT
v_gene: TRBV5-1; abundance: NA; j_gene: TRBJ2-5; d_gene: NA; CDR3aa: CASSLAQTVQETQYF; CDR3nt: TGCGCCAGCAGCTTGGCCCAGACAGTCCAAGAGACCCAGTACTTC
v_gene: TRBV5-1; abundance: NA; j_gene: TRBJ2-7; d_gene: NA; CDR3aa: CASSLRAGTYSYEQYF; CDR3nt: TGCGCCAGCAGCTTGAGGGCAGGAACCTACTCCTACGAGCAGTACTTC
v_gene: TRBV6-1; abundance: NA; j_gene: TRBJ2-2; d_gene: TRBD1; CDR3aa: CASSEGAGTGGRKLFF; CDR3nt: TGTGCCAGCAGTGAGGGGGCCGGGACAGGGGGCAGGAAGCTGTTTTTT
v_gene: TRBV5-8; abundance: NA; j_gene: TRBJ2-1; d_gene: NA; CDR3aa: CASSLGQGTYNEQFF; CDR3nt: TGTGCCAGCAGCTTGGGGCAGGGCACCTACAATGAGCAGTTCTTC
v_gene: TRBV2; abundance: NA; j_gene: TRBJ2-1; d_gene: TRBD2; CDR3aa: CASSEAVAGGRYNEQFF; CDR3nt: TGTGCCAGCAGTGAAGCCGTAGCGGGAGGCAGGTACAATGAGCAGTTCTTC
v_gene: TRBV27; abundance: NA; j_gene: TRBJ1-1; d_gene: NA; CDR3aa: CASSLVGYSEAFF; CDR3nt: TGTGCCAGCAGTTTGGTAGGGTACTCTGAAGCTTTCTTT
v_gene: TRBV11-3; abundance: NA; j_gene: TRBJ2-1; d_gene: NA; CDR3aa: CASSPAAGYNNEQFF; CDR3nt: TGTGCCAGCAGCCCAGCCGCGGGGTACAACAATGAGCAGTTCTTC
v_gene: TRBV28; abundance: NA; j_gene: TRBJ2-7; d_gene: NA; CDR3aa: CASTPGDSTYEQYF; CDR3nt: TGTGCCAGCACCCCGGGAGACAGTACCTACGAGCAGTACTTC
v_gene: TRBV5-5; abundance: NA; j_gene: TRBJ2-7; d_gene: TRBD2; CDR3aa: CASSFPGLAGTYEQYF; CDR3nt: TGTGCCAGCAGCTTTCCGGGACTAGCGGGAACCTACGAGCAGTACTTC
v_gene: TRBV29-1; abundance: NA; j_gene: TRBJ2-7; d_gene: TRBD2; CDR3aa: CSVVGGSRGEQYF; CDR3nt: TGCAGCGTTGTTGGCGGGAGCCGAGGTGAGCAGTACTTC
v_gene: TRBV28; abundance: NA; j_gene: TRBJ2-3; d_gene: NA; CDR3aa: CASTGPLAGGDTQYF; CDR3nt: TGTGCCAGCACGGGGCCATTGGCGGGTGGAGATACGCAGTATTTT
v_gene: TRBV5-4; abundance: NA; j_gene: TRBJ2-2; d_gene: NA; CDR3aa: CASSLDRGGTGELFF; CDR3nt: TGTGCCAGCAGCTTGGACAGGGGGGGGACCGGGGAGCTGTTTTTT
v_gene: TRBV28; abundance: NA; j_gene: TRBJ1-2; d_gene: TRBD1; CDR3aa: CASSYQTGGEGGYTF; CDR3nt: TGTGCCAGCAGCTACCAGACAGGGGGGGAAGGTGGCTACACCTTC
v_gene: TRBV19; abundance: NA; j_gene: TRBJ1-5; d_gene: NA; CDR3aa: CASSIVGFGNQPQHF; CDR3nt: TGTGCCAGTAGTATTGTGGGTTTCGGCAATCAGCCCCAGCATTTT
v_gene: TRBV18; abundance: NA; j_gene: TRBJ1-4; d_gene: NA; CDR3aa: CASSQTGTSNEKLFF; CDR3nt: TGTGCCAGCTCACAAACCGGGACAAGTAATGAAAAACTGTTTTTT
v_gene: TRBV5-1; abundance: NA; j_gene: TRBJ1-2; d_gene: TRBD1; CDR3aa: CASSSGDSHGYTF; CDR3nt: TGCGCCAGCAGCTCCGGGGACAGCCATGGCTACACCTTC
v_gene: TRBV28; abundance: NA; j_gene: TRBJ2-6; d_gene: TRBD2; CDR3aa: CASSRTSSGANVLTF; CDR3nt: TGTGCCAGCAGCCGGACTAGCTCTGGGGCCAACGTCCTGACTTTC
v_gene: TRBV6-5; abundance: NA; j_gene: TRBJ2-3; d_gene: NA; CDR3aa: CASSYGGYYTDTQYF; CDR3nt: TGTGCCAGCAGTTACGGGGGATATTACACAGATACGCAGTATTTT
v_gene: TRBV19; abundance: NA; j_gene: TRBJ1-1; d_gene: NA; CDR3aa: CASSRGGGTEAFF; CDR3nt: TGTGCCAGTAGTAGAGGGGGAGGCACTGAAGCTTTCTTT
v_gene: TRBV6-5; abundance: once; j_gene: TRBJ1-5; d_gene: TRBD1; CDR3aa: CASSLGQGDQPQHF; CDR3nt: TGTGCCAGCAGTTTAGGACAGGGGGATCAGCCCCAGCATTTT
v_gene: TRBV5-1; abundance: NA; j_gene: TRBJ2-2; d_gene: NA; CDR3aa: CASTSREETGELFF; CDR3nt: TGCGCCAGCACCTCGAGGGAAGAAACCGGGGAGCTGTTTTTT